These 25 T cell receptor beta chains were all obtained from the same sample, sequenced in a study of response to subunit inactivated influenza vaccine (dated by TCRdb to 2016 to 2019). The library was generated by RT-PCR. Sequencing was performed on an Illumina HiSeq 2500. TCRdb reran the public reads through fastp at Q25 and MiXCR, keeping productive beta chains. Each record represents a unique CDR3 protein, reported with the most common genes and DNA among its rows. The sample has a few hundred thousand distinct CDR3 sequences on record, approximately 7.7% of them singletons. The ten most abundant clones make up approximately 14% of the sample. Sample: PBMCs from blood, taken approximately 25 months after vaccination. The source is a man between 50 and 75 years old who received an inactivated influenza vaccine. Donor details come from another sample of the same person, matched by shared clones.

This clonotype was counted a few times. The rearrangement uses TRBV3-1 and TRBJ2-7, with D hard to call. The germline CDR1 and CDR2 sequences are LGHDT and YNNKEL (reference sequence). V lost 3 bases, J lost 2 bases, and 11 bases lay in between. This CDR3 has 14 amino acids. The CDR3 spells CASSQEHQTYEQYF. CDR3 coding DNA: TGTGCCAGCAGCCAGGAACACCAAACCTACGAGCAGTACTTC.

The V and J genes are TRBV15 and TRBJ1-4; D ambiguous. V dropped 2 bases and J dropped 8 bases, with 12 bases sitting between them. Germline CDR1 and CDR2: LNHNV and YYDKDF (reference sequence). The CDR3 has 14 amino acids. The CDR3 DNA sequence: TGTGCCACCAGCAGACAGCCCGCAGGCGAAAAACTGTTTTTT. Translating gives CATSRQPAGEKLFF.

This clonotype was observed at least ten times. The gene calls are TRBV10-3 and TRBJ2-2; TRBD2 agrees at 14 bases. Germline V gene data show CDR1 as ENHRY and CDR2 as SYGVKD. There are 17 residues in the CDR3. Unmatched junction bases numbered 3, after V lost 6 bases and J lost 0 bases. The CDR3 loop reads CAIRTSGRVPNTGELFF. The CDR3 region has the DNA TGTGCCATCAGGACTAGCGGGAGGGTACCGAACACCGGGGAGCTGTTTTTT.

The sample holds a few counts of this clonotype. The chain recombines TRBV7-8 with TRBJ2-3; possibly TRBD2 for D (6 bases). The CDR3 totals 16 residues. V lost 4 bases and J lost 1, with 15 bases in between. CDR1 and CDR2 from the germline V gene are SGHVS and FQNEAQ. The CDR3 reads CASSSRGRPRTDTQYF. Written as DNA, the CDR3 is TGTGCCAGCAGCTCCCGTGGGAGGCCTCGCACAGATACGCAGTATTTT. The full variable domain, with the rest looked up from reference TRBV7-8 and TRBJ2-3, is GAGVSQSPRYKVAKRGQDVALRCDPISGHVSLFWYQQALGQGPEFLTYFQNEAQLDKSGLPSDRFFAERPEGSVSTLKIQRTQQEDSAVYLCASSSRGRPRTDTQYFGPGTRLTVL.

V and J are TRBV7-2 and TRBJ2-2; 14 bases match TRBD2. The CDR3 contains 18 residues. J was trimmed by 4 bases and V by 0 bases; bases with no gene match: 4. Germline values: CDR1 SGHTA, CDR2 FQGNSA. Here the CDR3 DNA reads TGTGCCAGCAGCTTAGCAGTAGGACTAGCGGGAGGCACCGGGGAGCTGTTTTTT. Translating it yields CASSLAVGLAGGTGELFF.

Many counts were recorded for this clonotype. The CDR3 nucleotides are TGTGCCAGCAGCTGGGGGGGACTGCCCCTTGGTGATACGCAGTATTTT. This encodes CASSWGGLPLGDTQYF. The V call is TRBV7-2, the J call TRBJ2-3; 7 bases map to TRBD2. The germline gives CDR1 SGHTA, CDR2 FQGNSA. Germline trimming cut 4 bases from V and 6 bases from J; bases unmatched to any gene: 13. This CDR3 is built from 16 residues. Full variable domain (outside the CDR3, taken from reference TRBV7-2 and TRBJ2-3): GAGVSQSPSNKVTEKGKDVELRCDPISGHTALYWYRQSLGQGLEFLIYFQGNSAPDKSGLPSDRFSAERTGGSVSTLTIQRTQQEDSAVYLCASSWGGLPLGDTQYFGPGTRLTVL.

Many counts were recorded for this clonotype. V usage is TRBV12-3 or TRBV12-4 and J usage is TRBJ2-1, with 13 positions matching TRBD2. With V trimmed by 5 bases and J by 9 bases, 7 bases remained unmatched. CDR3 length: 15 residues. The CDR3 loop is CASSNGLAGVSEQFF. In DNA, the CDR3 is TGTGCCAGCAGTAATGGACTAGCGGGAGTAAGTGAGCAGTTCTTC.

The sample holds many counts of this clonotype. This chain joins TRBV20-1 and TRBJ2-7; 8 bases align to TRBD2. The CDR3 contains 14 residues. V dropped 6 bases and J dropped 2; count of bases not matched to a gene: 9. CDR1 is DFQATT, CDR2 SNEGSKA, per germline (reference sequence). The CDR3 loop reads CSAGHRGGPYEQYF. The DNA for the CDR3 is TGCAGTGCGGGTCACCGGGGGGGGCCCTACGAGCAGTACTTC.

This clonotype was detected a few times. This chain uses TRBV28 with TRBJ2-3, with unresolved D. Germline V CDR1 and CDR2: MDHEN, SYDVKM. Trimming took off 1 base at V and 2 bases at J, with 7 bases between the two ends. The length of the CDR3 is 14 residues. The CDR3 protein is CASSLSEPTDTQYF. The CDR3 bases are TGTGCCAGCAGTTTATCGGAGCCCACAGATACGCAGTATTTT. The entire variable domain, with the rest obtained from reference TRBV28 and TRBJ2-3, is as follows: DVKVTQSSRYLVKRTGEKVFLECVQDMDHENMFWYRQDPGLGLRLIYFSYDVKMKEKGDIPEGYSVSREKKERFSLILESASTNQTSMYLCASSLSEPTDTQYFGPGTRLTVL.

This clonotype was seen only a few times. The gene calls are TRBV7-9 and TRBJ2-1; the D is unclear. This CDR3 region has 14 residues. The V gene lost 0 bases and the J gene lost 5 bases, with 8 bases spanning the gap. CDR1 SEHNR and CDR2 FQNEAQ come from the germline V gene (reference sequence). CDR3 in DNA: TGTGCCAGCAGCTTAGCCTTGGCACACAATGAGCAGTTCTTC. This sequence encodes CASSLALAHNEQFF. Using reference TRBV7-9 and TRBJ2-1 for the parts outside the CDR3, the full variable domain is DTGVSQNPRHKITKRGQNVTFRCDPISEHNRLYWYRQTLGQGPEFLTYFQNEAQLEKSRLLSDRFSAERPKGSFSTLEIQRTEQGDSAMYLCASSLALAHNEQFFGPGTRLTVL.

Many counts were recorded for this clonotype. The chain combines TRBV5-1 with TRBJ2-7, with D possibly being TRBD1 (5 bases). Germline V gives CDR1 SGHRS, CDR2 YFSETQ. Between the trimmed V and J ends, which lost 0 bases and 0 bases, there was a span of 7 bases. The length of the CDR3 is 14 residues. The CDR3 nucleotides are TGCGCCAGCAGCTTGGGGACAAACTCCTACGAGCAGTACTTC. Protein product: CASSLGTNSYEQYF.

The chain employs TRBV3-1 and TRBJ2-3; maybe TRBD2 (6 bases). Between the trimmed V and J ends, which lost 0 bases and 2 bases, there was a span of 18 bases. Looked up from germline, CDR1 is LGHDT and CDR2 is YNNKEL (reference sequence). The CDR3 runs to 18 residues. The CDR3, as DNA: TGTGCCAGCAGCCAAGAACTCAGGGTGGAGGGCCACACAGATACGCAGTATTTT. Residues: CASSQELRVEGHTDTQYF.

This clonotype was observed at least ten times. This chain links TRBV7-3 with TRBJ2-2; 7 nucleotides line up with TRBD2. The CDR3 is 14 residues long. CDR1 and CDR2 from the germline V gene are SGHTA and FQGTGA. The junction had 3 bases not matched to a gene; V was cut back by 6 bases and J by 2 bases. CDR3 protein: CASSQAGNTGELFF. The CDR3 coding sequence is TGTGCCAGCAGTCAAGCGGGAAACACCGGGGAGCTGTTTTTT. Full variable domain (rest looked up from reference TRBV7-3 and TRBJ2-2): GAGVSQTPSNKVTEKGKYVELRCDPISGHTALYWYRQSLGQGPEFLIYFQGTGAADDSGLPNDRFFAVRPEGSVSTLKIQRTERGDSAVYLCASSQAGNTGELFFGEGSRLTVL.

This clonotype was picked up a small number of times. The chain links TRBV7-2 to TRBJ2-1; 11 nucleotides align to TRBD2. Looked up from germline, CDR1 is SGHTA and CDR2 is FQGNSA. The CDR3 extends over 15 amino acids. The junction had 4 bases not matched to a gene; V was cut back by 7 bases and J by 2 bases. CDR3 sequence: CASTFSGGAYNEQFF. CDR3 in DNA: TGTGCCAGCACCTTTAGCGGGGGGGCCTACAATGAGCAGTTCTTC. Looking up the rest from reference TRBV7-2 and TRBJ2-1 gives the full variable domain: GAGVSQSPSNKVTEKGKDVELRCDPISGHTALYWYRQSLGQGLEFLIYFQGNSAPDKSGLPSDRFSAERTGGSVSTLTIQRTQQEDSAVYLCASTFSGGAYNEQFFGPGTRLTVL.

This clonotype was counted only a few times. This CDR3 is CSAGSRGASTYEQYF. The CDR3 DNA reads TGCAGTGCAGGATCTCGGGGGGCTTCGACCTACGAGCAGTACTTC. This rearrangement joins TRBV20-1 to TRBJ2-7, with a tentative D call TRBD2 (7 bases). Trimming removed 6 bases from V and 2 bases from J, with 20 bases in between. The CDR3 runs 15 residues. Germline assignment: CDR1 DFQATT and CDR2 SNEGSKA (reference sequence).

V usage is TRBV7-2 and J usage is TRBJ1-5, with no clear D. V shed 2 bases and J shed 4 bases, with 9 bases lying between them. Germline V gene data show CDR1 as SGHTA and CDR2 as FQGNSA. The CDR3 spans 14 residues. CDR3 sequence reads: CASSLSHGNQPQHF. The CDR3 region has the DNA TGTGCCAGCAGCTTATCACACGGGAATCAGCCCCAGCATTTT.

V usage is TRBV20-1 and J usage is TRBJ1-4, with unresolved D. The length of the CDR3 is 13 residues. The germline CDR1 and CDR2 sequences are DFQATT and SNEGSKA (reference sequence). With 8 bases removed from V and 8 bases from J, the gap between germline ends came to 18 bases. Here the CDR3 reads CSPRAPASEKLFF. The CDR3 DNA is TGCAGTCCCCGGGCCCCAGCAAGCGAAAAACTGTTTTTT.

Only a few counts were recorded for this clonotype. The junction and the germline gene differ at one end; a read error may be behind it. V gene TRBV20-1 combines with J gene TRBJ2-5; 7 bases agree with TRBD2. The CDR3 length is 16 residues. The germline V gene has CDR1 DFQATT and CDR2 SNEGSKA (reference sequence). The CDR3 loop is CCAIPRLAQYQETQYF. Written as DNA, the CDR3 is TGCTGTGCTATACCGAGACTAGCTCAGTACCAAGAGACCCAGTACTTC.

This clonotype was picked up many times. This rearrangement joins TRBV6-1 to TRBJ2-6; 7 positions match TRBD1. CDR1 is MNHNS and CDR2 is SASEGT in the germline V gene. V was pared by 6 bases and J by 8 bases, with 10 bases of the junction left unmatched. CDR3 length: 15 residues. Written as DNA, the CDR3 is TGTGCCAGCAGCCGCCTCCAGACAGGGCCCAACGTCCTGACTTTC. Encoded protein: CASSRLQTGPNVLTF.

The chain combines TRBV15 with TRBJ2-7; TRBD1 agrees at 8 bases. Trimming removed 0 bases from V and 7 bases from J; junction bases left unmatched: 5. Germline values: CDR1 LNHNV, CDR2 YYDKDF (reference sequence). This CDR3 has 14 residues. Here the CDR3 reads CATSRDWTGFEQYF. In nucleotides, the CDR3 is TGTGCCACCAGCAGAGATTGGACAGGGTTTGAGCAGTACTTC.

This chain connects TRBV20-1 to TRBJ2-7; 9 nucleotides match TRBD2. Germline V CDR1 and CDR2: DFQATT, SNEGSKA (reference sequence). CDR3 size: 18 residues. Trimming cost V 1 base and J 2 bases; bases outside gene matches: 15. DNA of the CDR3: TGCAGTGCTAGAGCCCGCCCGGGCGGAGCGGGGGGACCCTACGAGCAGTACTTC. It codes for CSARARPGGAGGPYEQYF.

This clonotype was counted many times. The chain couples TRBV10-3 to TRBJ2-1, with TRBD2 matching 9 bases. The CDR3 totals 15 residues. CDR1 and CDR2 from the germline V gene are ENHRY and SYGVKD. Trimming cost V 4 bases and J 2 bases; bases outside gene matches: 3. CDR3 loop: CAISGSSGTYNEQFF. For the CDR3, the DNA is TGTGCCATCAGTGGGTCTAGCGGGACCTACAATGAGCAGTTCTTC.

The table lists this clonotype with many counts. This chain connects TRBV6-2 or TRBV6-3 to TRBJ1-2; D call uncertain. Germline CDR1 MNHEY, CDR2 SVGEGT. The CDR3 has 13 amino acids. Deletions cut 2 bases from V and 8 bases from J, with 12 bases between. This chain's CDR3 is CASSYTAAGGYTF. The CDR3, as DNA: TGTGCCAGCAGTTACACGGCAGCCGGAGGCTACACCTTC.

The chain carries TRBV4-3 and TRBJ2-7, with a weak D call TRBD1 (6 bases). CDR1 is LGHNA and CDR2 is YSLEER in the germline V gene. V was shortened by 1 base and J by 4 bases, with 14 bases between the two germline ends. The CDR3 spans 15 residues. In DNA, the CDR3 is TGCGCCAGCAGCCAAGGAGCCGGACAGACATACGAGCAGTACTTC. As protein: CASSQGAGQTYEQYF.

This clonotype showed up many times. This rearrangement joins TRBV15 to TRBJ2-1, with 7 nucleotides matching TRBD2. CDR1 and CDR2 (germline): LNHNV, YYDKDF (reference sequence). With 1 base clipped from V and 7 bases from J, the junction kept 10 bases outside the gene matches. The CDR3 has 16 amino acids. This chain's CDR3 is CATSRVGFWRENEQFF. CDR3 DNA: TGTGCCACCAGCAGAGTTGGTTTTTGGCGGGAGAATGAGCAGTTCTTC.